This TCR beta chain was obtained from a study of cytomegalovirus exposure and HLA in healthy donors. Study results and limitations: HLA alleles showed associations with 15,000 to 20,000 TCR beta sequences in a later analysis, at a 0.05 false discovery rate.

A note on this clone: Its antigen is unidentified.

This PCR relied on a set of 60 Vbeta primers and 13 Jbeta primers. Per the original data handling: In a later analysis, the count reached approximately 80 million unique TCR beta chains, with about 9.9 million shared. Some clones are missing from TCRdb's copy, which holds only in-frame ones; the method was immunoSEQ multiplex PCR. V and J calls and clone size are as listed in that table; D and trimming were resolved from the DNA. The table lists fewer than 200,000 clones. The CDR3 covers 15 residues. The germline CDR1 and CDR2 sequences are MNHNY and SVGAGI (reference sequence). Unmatched junction bases numbered 8, after V lost 5 bases and J lost 5 bases.

V and J are TRBV6-6 and TRBJ1-5; TRBD1 matches at 8 bases. The TCR comes from a woman between 55 and 75 years old in good health and CMV-seronegative. Sequencing was carried out using PBMCs. In DNA form, the CDR3 reads TGTGCCAGCAGTAGGGGACAGGCGGATCATCAGCCCCAGCATTTT. Amino acid sequence: CASSRGQADHQPQHF.